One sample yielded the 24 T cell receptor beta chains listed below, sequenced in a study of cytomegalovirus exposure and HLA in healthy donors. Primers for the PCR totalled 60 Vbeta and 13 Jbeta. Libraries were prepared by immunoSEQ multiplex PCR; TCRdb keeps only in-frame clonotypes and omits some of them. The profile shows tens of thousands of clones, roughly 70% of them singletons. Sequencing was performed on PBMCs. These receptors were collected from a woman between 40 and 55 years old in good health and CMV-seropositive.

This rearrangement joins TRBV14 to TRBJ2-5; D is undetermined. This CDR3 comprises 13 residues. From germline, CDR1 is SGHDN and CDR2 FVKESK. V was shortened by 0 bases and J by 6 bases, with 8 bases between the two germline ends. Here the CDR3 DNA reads TGTGCCAGCAGCCAAGATCTTCAGAAGACCCAGTACTTC. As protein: CASSQDLQKTQYF.

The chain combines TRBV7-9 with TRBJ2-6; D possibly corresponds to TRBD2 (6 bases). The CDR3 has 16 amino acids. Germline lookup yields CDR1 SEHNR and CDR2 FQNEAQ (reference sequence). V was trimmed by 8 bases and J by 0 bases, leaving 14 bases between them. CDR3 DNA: TGTGCCAGCGTCCTGGAGGGGAACTCTGGGGCCAACGTCCTGACTTTC. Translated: CASVLEGNSGANVLTF.

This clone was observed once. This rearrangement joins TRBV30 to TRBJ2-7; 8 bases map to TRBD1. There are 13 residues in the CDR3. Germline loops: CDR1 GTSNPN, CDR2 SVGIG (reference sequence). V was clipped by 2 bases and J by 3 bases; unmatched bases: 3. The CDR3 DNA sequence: TGTGCCTGGAGTCAGGGGGCGAGCTACGAGCAGTACTTC. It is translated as CAWSQGASYEQYF.

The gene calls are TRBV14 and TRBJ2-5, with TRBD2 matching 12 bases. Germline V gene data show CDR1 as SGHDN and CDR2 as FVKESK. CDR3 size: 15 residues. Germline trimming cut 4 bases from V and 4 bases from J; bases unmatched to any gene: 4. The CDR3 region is CASSPGLAGIETQYF. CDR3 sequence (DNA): TGTGCCAGCAGCCCAGGACTAGCGGGGATAGAGACCCAGTACTTC.

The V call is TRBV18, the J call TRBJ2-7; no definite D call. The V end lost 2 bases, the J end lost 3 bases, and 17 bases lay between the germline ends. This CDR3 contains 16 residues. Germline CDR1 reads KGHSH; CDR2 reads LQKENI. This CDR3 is CASSPKQNLKFYEQYF. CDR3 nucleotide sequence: TGTGCCAGCTCACCAAAACAGAACCTCAAATTCTACGAGCAGTACTTC.

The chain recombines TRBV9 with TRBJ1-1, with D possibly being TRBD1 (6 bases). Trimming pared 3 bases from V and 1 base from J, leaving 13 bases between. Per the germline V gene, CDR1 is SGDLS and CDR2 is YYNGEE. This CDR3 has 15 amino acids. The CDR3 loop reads CASSAGGRGNTEAFF. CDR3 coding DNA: TGTGCCAGCAGCGCGGGGGGCAGGGGGAACACTGAAGCTTTCTTT.

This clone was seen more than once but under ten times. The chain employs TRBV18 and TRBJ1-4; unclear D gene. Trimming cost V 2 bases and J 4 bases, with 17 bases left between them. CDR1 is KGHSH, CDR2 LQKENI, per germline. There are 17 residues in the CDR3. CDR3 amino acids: CASSPKAFTALNEKLFF. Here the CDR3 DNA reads TGTGCCAGCTCACCAAAGGCTTTTACAGCACTTAATGAAAAACTGTTTTTT.

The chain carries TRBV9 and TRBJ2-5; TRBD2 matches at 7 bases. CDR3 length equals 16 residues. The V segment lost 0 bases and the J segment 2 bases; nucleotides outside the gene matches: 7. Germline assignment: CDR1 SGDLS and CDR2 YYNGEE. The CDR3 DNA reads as TGTGCCAGCAGCGTAGTAGGTAGCGGGCCTCAAGAGACCCAGTACTTC. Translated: CASSVVGSGPQETQYF.

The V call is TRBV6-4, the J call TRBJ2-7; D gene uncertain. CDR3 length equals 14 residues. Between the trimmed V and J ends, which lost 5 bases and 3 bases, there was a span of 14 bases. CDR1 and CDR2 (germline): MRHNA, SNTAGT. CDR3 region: CASSPQLGNYEQYF. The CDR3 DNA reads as TGTGCCAGCAGTCCCCAGCTGGGCAACTACGAGCAGTACTTC.

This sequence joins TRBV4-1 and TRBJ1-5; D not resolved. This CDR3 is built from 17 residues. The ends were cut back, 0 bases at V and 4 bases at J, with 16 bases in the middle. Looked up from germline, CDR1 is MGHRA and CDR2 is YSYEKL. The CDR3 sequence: CASSQDYRLIPNQPQHF. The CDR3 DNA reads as TGCGCCAGCAGCCAAGATTACCGACTTATCCCTAATCAGCCCCAGCATTTT.

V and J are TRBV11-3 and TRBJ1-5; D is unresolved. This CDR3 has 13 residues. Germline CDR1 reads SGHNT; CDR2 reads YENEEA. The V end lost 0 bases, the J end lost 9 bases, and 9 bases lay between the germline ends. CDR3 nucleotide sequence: TGTGCCAGCAGCTTAGATCTGGAGGGGCCCCAGCATTTT. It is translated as CASSLDLEGPQHF.

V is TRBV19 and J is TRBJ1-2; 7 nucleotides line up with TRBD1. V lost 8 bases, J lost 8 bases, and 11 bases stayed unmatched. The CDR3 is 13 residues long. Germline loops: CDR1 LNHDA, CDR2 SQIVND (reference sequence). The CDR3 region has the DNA TGTGCCAGTTTCACCGGGACAGAGTGGGGCTACACCTTC. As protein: CASFTGTEWGYTF.

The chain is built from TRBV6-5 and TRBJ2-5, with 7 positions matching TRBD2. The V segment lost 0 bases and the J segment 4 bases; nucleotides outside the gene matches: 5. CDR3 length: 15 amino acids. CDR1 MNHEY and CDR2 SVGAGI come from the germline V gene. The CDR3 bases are TGTGCCAGCAGTTACTCGGAGGGGAGGGGAGAGACCCAGTACTTC. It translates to CASSYSEGRGETQYF.

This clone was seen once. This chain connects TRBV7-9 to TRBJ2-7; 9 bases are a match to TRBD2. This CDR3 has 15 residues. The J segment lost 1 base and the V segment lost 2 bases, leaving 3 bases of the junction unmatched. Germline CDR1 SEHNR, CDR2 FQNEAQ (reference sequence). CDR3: CASSLPRGGSYEQYF. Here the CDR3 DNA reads TGTGCCAGCAGCTTACCGCGGGGGGGATCCTACGAGCAGTACTTC.

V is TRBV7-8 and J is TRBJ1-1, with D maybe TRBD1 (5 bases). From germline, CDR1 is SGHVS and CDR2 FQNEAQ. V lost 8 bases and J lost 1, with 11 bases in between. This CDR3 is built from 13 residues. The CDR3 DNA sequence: TGTGCCAGCTCTGGGGGGAGGAACACTGAAGCTTTCTTT. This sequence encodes CASSGGRNTEAFF.

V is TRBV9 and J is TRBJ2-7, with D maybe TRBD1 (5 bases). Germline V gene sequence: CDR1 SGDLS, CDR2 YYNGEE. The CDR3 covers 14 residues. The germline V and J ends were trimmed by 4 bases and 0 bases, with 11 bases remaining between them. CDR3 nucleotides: TGTGCCAGCAGCCCAACAGGTTCCTCCTACGAGCAGTACTTC. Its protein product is CASSPTGSSYEQYF.

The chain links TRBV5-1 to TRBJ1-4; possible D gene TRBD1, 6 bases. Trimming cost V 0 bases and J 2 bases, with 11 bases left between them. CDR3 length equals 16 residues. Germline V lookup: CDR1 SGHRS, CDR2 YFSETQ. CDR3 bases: TGCGCCAGCAGCTTGGGCCAGGGGAAGACTAATGAAAAACTGTTTTTT. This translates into CASSLGQGKTNEKLFF.

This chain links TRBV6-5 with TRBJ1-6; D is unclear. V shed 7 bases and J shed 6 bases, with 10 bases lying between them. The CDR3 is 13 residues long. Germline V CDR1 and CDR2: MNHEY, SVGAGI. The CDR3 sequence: CASTRGSNSPLHF. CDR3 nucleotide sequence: TGTGCCAGCACCCGAGGGAGTAATTCACCCCTCCACTTT.

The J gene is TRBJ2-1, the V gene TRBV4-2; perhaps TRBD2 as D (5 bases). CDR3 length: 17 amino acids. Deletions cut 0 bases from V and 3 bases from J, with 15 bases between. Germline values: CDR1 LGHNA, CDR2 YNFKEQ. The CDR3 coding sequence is TGTGCCAGCAGCCAAGATAGAGCGGCTAGTGGCTACAATGAGCAGTTCTTC. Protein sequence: CASSQDRAASGYNEQFF.

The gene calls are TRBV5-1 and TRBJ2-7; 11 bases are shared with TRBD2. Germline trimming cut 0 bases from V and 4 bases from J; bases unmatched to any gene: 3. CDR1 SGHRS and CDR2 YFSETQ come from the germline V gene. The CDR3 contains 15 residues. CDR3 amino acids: CASSLGTSGLYEQYF. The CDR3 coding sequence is TGCGCCAGCAGCTTGGGGACTAGCGGGCTATACGAGCAGTACTTC.

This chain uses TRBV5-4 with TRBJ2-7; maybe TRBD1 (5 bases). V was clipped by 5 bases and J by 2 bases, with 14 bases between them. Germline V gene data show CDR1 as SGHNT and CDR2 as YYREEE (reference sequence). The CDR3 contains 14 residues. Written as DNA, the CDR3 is TGTGCCAGCAGAGGGGCGTCCCCACCCTACGAGCAGTACTTC. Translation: CASRGASPPYEQYF.

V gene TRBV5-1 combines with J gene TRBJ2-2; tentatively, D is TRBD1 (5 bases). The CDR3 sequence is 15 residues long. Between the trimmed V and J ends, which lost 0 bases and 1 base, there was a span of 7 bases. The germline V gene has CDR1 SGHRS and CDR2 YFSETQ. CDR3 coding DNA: TGCGCCAGCAGCTTGGTAACAGGGAACACCGGGGAGCTGTTTTTT. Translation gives CASSLVTGNTGELFF.

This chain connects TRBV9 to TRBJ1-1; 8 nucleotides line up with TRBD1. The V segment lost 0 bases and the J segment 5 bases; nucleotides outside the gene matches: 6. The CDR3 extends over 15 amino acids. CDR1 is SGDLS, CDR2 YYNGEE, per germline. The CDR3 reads CASSVGQGAHTEAFF. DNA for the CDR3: TGTGCCAGCAGCGTAGGCCAGGGGGCGCATACTGAAGCTTTCTTT.

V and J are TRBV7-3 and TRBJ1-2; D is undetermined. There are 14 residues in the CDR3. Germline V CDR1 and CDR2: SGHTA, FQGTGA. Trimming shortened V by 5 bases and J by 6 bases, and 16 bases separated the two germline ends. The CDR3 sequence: CASSQLRGGHGYTF. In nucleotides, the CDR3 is TGTGCCAGCAGCCAACTTAGAGGAGGGCATGGCTACACCTTC.